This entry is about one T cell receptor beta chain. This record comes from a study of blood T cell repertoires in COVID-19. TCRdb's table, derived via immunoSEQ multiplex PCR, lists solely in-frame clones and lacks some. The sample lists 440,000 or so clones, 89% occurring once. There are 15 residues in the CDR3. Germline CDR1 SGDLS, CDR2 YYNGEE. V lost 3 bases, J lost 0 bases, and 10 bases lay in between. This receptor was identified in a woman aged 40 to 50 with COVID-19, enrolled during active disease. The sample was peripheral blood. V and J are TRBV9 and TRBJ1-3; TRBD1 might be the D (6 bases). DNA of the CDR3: TGTGCCAGCAGCGAACAGGGTGGCTCTGGAAACACCATATATTTT. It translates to CASSEQGGSGNTIYF.